A single sample is the source of the 18 T cell receptor beta chains below, sequenced in a study of CD8 T cells in ankylosing spondylitis (dated by TCRdb to between 2016 and 2019). Library generation was performed with 5' RACE. Sequenced using an Illumina HiSeq 2500. TCRdb reanalyzed the raw reads on its own, using fastp at Q25 for trimming and MiXCR for clone calling, and kept in-frame beta chains. Every CDR3 protein is listed once, alongside the most common genes and DNA of its rows. In all, the sample holds around 130,000 distinct CDR3 sequences, and around 9.3% of those were seen once. The biggest ten clones account for 2.5% to 3.5% of the sample. Sequencing was carried out using blood, either unsorted or a sorted T cell fraction (not recorded which). The receptors shown here come from a male donor with ankylosing spondylitis or in good health (not recorded which).

The sample holds many counts of this clonotype. The rearrangement joins TRBV20-1 to TRBJ1-1, with D possibly TRBD1 on 5 matching bases. V was clipped by 4 bases and J by 4 bases, with 10 bases between them. The germline gives CDR1 DFQATT, CDR2 SNEGSKA (reference sequence). CDR3 length: 12 residues. CDR3 coding DNA: TGCAGTGCTAAATGGGGGGTCACTGAAGCTTTCTTT. It codes for CSAKWGVTEAFF.

This clonotype has a count of ten or more. The V and J genes are TRBV12-3 or TRBV12-4 and TRBJ2-5; 7 nucleotides agree with TRBD1. The CDR3 is 14 amino acids. V was clipped by 7 bases and J by 4 bases; unmatched bases: 9. In DNA, the CDR3 is TGTGCCAGCACCAGAGACAGGGTACGAGAGACCCAGTACTTC. Its translation: CASTRDRVRETQYF.

Ten or more counts support this clonotype. This chain links TRBV29-1 with TRBJ2-3, with TRBD2 as a possible D gene (6 bases). The CDR3 contains 13 residues. Germline-derived CDR1 and CDR2 are SQVTM and ANQGSEA. The V gene lost 6 bases and the J gene lost 0 bases, with 10 bases spanning the gap. The CDR3 region is CSVRRASTDTQYF. Written as DNA, the CDR3 is TGCAGCGTCCGGAGGGCTAGCACAGATACGCAGTATTTT.

The chain recombines TRBV7-2 with TRBJ2-2, with TRBD2 as a possible D gene (6 bases). The V gene lost 5 bases and the J gene lost 3 bases, with 16 bases spanning the gap. This CDR3 has 16 amino acids. The germline V gene encodes CDR1 SGHTA and CDR2 FQGNSA. CDR3 sequence: CASSAGWGMDTGELFF. The DNA of the CDR3 is TGTGCCAGCAGCGCGGGATGGGGGATGGACACCGGGGAGCTGTTTTTT.

This clonotype occurred many times. V usage is TRBV11-2 and J usage is TRBJ2-1; D is uncertain. The CDR3 loop spans 13 amino acids. With 1 base removed from V and 12 bases from J, the gap between germline ends came to 13 bases. Germline assignment: CDR1 SGHAT and CDR2 FQNNGV. CDR3 bases: TGTGCCAGCAGCTTAGTGGGCGGCATGGGGCAGTTCTTC. This sequence encodes CASSLVGGMGQFF.

This clonotype was found a few times. The chain recombines TRBV10-1 with TRBJ1-5; D unresolved. CDR1 and CDR2 from the germline V gene are WNHNN and SYGVQD (reference sequence). Trimming cost V 9 bases and J 7 bases, with 25 bases left between them. The CDR3 is made up of 16 amino acids. The CDR3 here is CARRVGEKEAEQPQHF. CDR3 in DNA: TGCGCCAGAAGGGTTGGCGAAAAGGAGGCTGAGCAGCCCCAGCATTTT.

The table lists this clonotype with a few counts. This chain links TRBV4-2 with TRBJ2-7; D remains unclear. The V gene's germline CDR1 is LGHNA and CDR2 YNFKEQ. The CDR3 extends over 14 amino acids. The V gene lost 0 bases and the J gene lost 2 bases, with 8 bases spanning the gap. CDR3 loop: CASSQDFGPYEQYF. The CDR3 DNA reads as TGTGCCAGCAGCCAAGATTTTGGGCCCTACGAGCAGTACTTC.

This clonotype was seen repeatedly, ten times or more. V usage is TRBV6-1 and J usage is TRBJ2-3, with 7 bases fitting TRBD1. V lost 6 bases, J lost 5 bases, and 11 bases stayed unmatched. This CDR3 comprises 15 residues. Germline V gene lookup returns CDR1 MNHNS and CDR2 SASEGT. The chain's CDR3 is CASRLSTGRVDTQYF. The CDR3 region has the DNA TGTGCCAGCAGGCTTTCGACAGGGCGGGTAGATACGCAGTATTTT.

The V and J genes are TRBV7-2 and TRBJ2-6; no clear D gene. The V gene lost 1 base and the J gene lost 0 bases, with 7 bases spanning the gap. Germline values: CDR1 SGHTA, CDR2 FQGNSA. The CDR3 runs 16 residues. CDR3 nucleotides: TGTGCCAGCAGCTTAGTCAGAGGCTCTGGGGCCAACGTCCTGACTTTC. Protein product: CASSLVRGSGANVLTF.

The J gene is TRBJ2-2, the V gene TRBV12-3 or TRBV12-4; 7 bases agree with TRBD1. The V segment lost 4 bases and the J segment 4 bases; nucleotides outside the gene matches: 0. This CDR3 spans 13 amino acids. The CDR3 bases are TGTGCCAGCAGTTACAGGGGCACCGGGGAGCTGTTTTTT. Its translation: CASSYRGTGELFF.

This clonotype occurred many times. V usage is TRBV29-1 and J usage is TRBJ2-7; D unclear. The CDR3 spans 12 residues. V lost 0 bases and J 2 bases, leaving 5 bases between the germline ends. Germline V lookup: CDR1 SQVTM, CDR2 ANQGSEA. The CDR3 DNA follows: TGCAGCGTTGAAGATTTGGCCTACGAGCAGTACTTC. Residues: CSVEDLAYEQYF.

This clonotype was found many times. The chain carries TRBV12-3 or TRBV12-4 and TRBJ2-3; 11 positions agree with TRBD2. V was pared by 10 bases and J by 5 bases, with 5 bases of the junction left unmatched. The CDR3 covers 13 residues. CDR3 sequence reads: CAILAGGGDTQYF. The DNA of the CDR3 is TGTGCCATCCTAGCGGGAGGCGGAGATACGCAGTATTTT.

V gene TRBV11-1 combines with J gene TRBJ2-1; 9 positions agree with TRBD2. J lost 9 bases, V lost 1 base, and 13 bases had no gene match. The CDR3 is 17 residues long. Germline V lookup: CDR1 SGHAT, CDR2 FQDESV (reference sequence). The CDR3 reads CASSLDGISGRRGEQFF. The CDR3 DNA reads TGTGCCAGCAGCTTAGATGGAATTAGCGGGAGAAGGGGTGAGCAGTTCTTC.

This clonotype was detected ten times or more. This chain links TRBV29-1 with TRBJ2-1, with no clear D. Germline loops: CDR1 SQVTM, CDR2 ANQGSEA. Trimming removed 0 bases from V and 7 bases from J, with 7 bases in between. This CDR3 spans 12 amino acids. CDR3 loop: CSVEDWKNEQFF. The CDR3 DNA is TGCAGCGTTGAAGACTGGAAAAATGAGCAGTTCTTC.

This clonotype was seen at least ten times. The rearrangement links TRBV20-1 to TRBJ1-2, with D possibly matching TRBD1 (5 bases). The ends were cut back, 8 bases at V and 7 bases at J, with 17 bases in the middle. The CDR3 totals 12 residues. Germline CDR1 reads DFQATT; CDR2 reads SNEGSKA (reference sequence). The CDR3 sequence: CSYGHSARGYTF. In DNA form, the CDR3 reads TGCAGTTACGGACACAGCGCACGTGGCTACACCTTC.

The chain carries TRBV20-1 and TRBJ2-7, with TRBD2 matching over 11 bases. The germline CDR1 and CDR2 sequences are DFQATT and SNEGSKA (reference sequence). The ends lost 2 bases at V and 2 bases at J; junction bases unmatched: 5. The CDR3 sequence is 15 residues long. DNA for the CDR3: TGCAGTGCTAGATATTTAGCGGGAGGGCCCTACGAGCAGTACTTC. It yields the protein CSARYLAGGPYEQYF.

The table lists this clonotype with many counts. The DNA for the CDR3 is TGCGCCAGCAGCTTGGCACAGGGGCGCGTCAATGAGCAGTTCTTC. This gives the protein CASSLAQGRVNEQFF. The gene calls are TRBV5-1 and TRBJ2-1, with 7 bases aligning to TRBD1. The CDR3 is 15 residues long. The ends lost 0 bases at V and 6 bases at J; junction bases unmatched: 6. Looked up from germline, CDR1 is SGHRS and CDR2 is YFSETQ. Full variable domain (remainder filled in from reference TRBV5-1 and TRBJ2-1): KAGVTQTPRYLIKTRGQQVTLSCSPISGHRSVSWYQQTPGQGLQFLFEYFSETQRNKGNFPGRFSGRQFSNSRSEMNVSTLELGDSALYLCASSLAQGRVNEQFFGPGTRLTVL.

This clonotype was counted ten times or more. The chain carries TRBV4-1 and TRBJ1-2, with D possibly being TRBD1 (5 bases). V lost 0 bases, J lost 1 base, and 6 bases lay in between. This CDR3 is 14 amino acids long. The V gene's germline CDR1 is MGHRA and CDR2 YSYEKL. The CDR3 sequence: CASSQDRGNYGYTF. DNA of the CDR3: TGCGCCAGCAGCCAAGATAGGGGTAACTATGGCTACACCTTC.